The clone carrying this T cell receptor beta chain has only a few counts. The antigen is undetermined. The data derive from a study of T cell responses to AZD1222 COVID-19 vaccine. Findings of the study overall: Repertoires were collected only later (after the peak T cell response had occurred). A mostly white British donor set with more females was recruited, and clonal diversity was possibly underestimated.

The germline V and J ends were trimmed by 2 bases and 11 bases, with 9 bases remaining between them. The germline V gene has CDR1 GTSNPN and CDR2 SVGIG (reference sequence). The CDR3 consists of 10 residues. The repertoire was sequenced with immunoSEQ multiplex PCR; TCRdb's copy has only in-frame clones and lacks some. The sample lists about 130,000 clones; over 75% were seen once. The source is an adult in good health. The sample was peripheral blood, taken on day 0 of AZD1222 vaccination. The gene calls are TRBV30 and TRBJ1-2; D gene unclear. The CDR3: CAWSYPPYTF. Here the CDR3 DNA reads TGTGCCTGGAGTTATCCACCGTACACCTTC.